This T cell receptor beta chain is from a study of blood T cell repertoires in COVID-19. Overall study: The United States, Italy and Spain provided the acute and convalescent COVID-19 samples.

How the authors handled the data: Amplification of reference gene primers provided the estimated nucleated cell counts. Data came from immunoSEQ multiplex PCR; TCRdb stores just in-frame clones and leaves some out. V and J calls and clone size are given by that table; D and trimming were obtained from the DNA. The sample holds about 94,000 clones, roughly 80% seen once. The CDR3 is 17 residues long. Germline V gives CDR1 KGHSH, CDR2 LQKENI. V shed 3 bases and J 4 bases; nucleotides not matched to a gene: 10. The J gene is TRBJ1-5, the V gene TRBV18; TRBD1 matches 9 bases. The sequenced sample consisted of peripheral blood. The TCR originated in a man in his sixties with acute or convalescent COVID-19. CDR3 in DNA: TGTGCCAGCTCACCGGGACAGGGTCAGGGAGGAAATCAGCCCCAGCATTTT. This encodes CASSPGQGQGGNQPQHF. Full variable domain (rest looked up from reference TRBV18 and TRBJ1-5): NAGVMQNPRHLVRRRGQEARLRCSPMKGHSHVYWYRQLPEEGLKFMVYLQKENIIDESGMPKERFSAEFPKEGPSILRIQQVVRGDSAAYFCASSPGQGQGGNQPQHFGDGTRLSIL.